This T cell receptor (beta chain) was recorded in a study of blood T cell repertoires in COVID-19. The CDR3 is 14 amino acids. V lost 2 bases and J lost 5, with 13 bases in between. Germline CDR1 is SGHRS and CDR2 is YFSETQ. Libraries were prepared by immunoSEQ multiplex PCR; TCRdb keeps only in-frame clonotypes and omits some of them. The table includes some 300,000 clones, roughly 89% detected once. The receptor's source is a woman in her fifties or sixties who had been exposed to COVID-19. The material sequenced was PBMCs or T cells enriched from blood (not recorded which). This chain joins TRBV5-1 and TRBJ1-2, with a weak D call TRBD1 (6 bases). The CDR3 is CASSFDRPGYGYTF. The CDR3 nucleotides are TGCGCCAGCAGCTTCGACAGGCCCGGGTATGGCTACACCTTC. Looking up the rest from reference TRBV5-1 and TRBJ1-2 gives the full variable domain: KAGVTQTPRYLIKTRGQQVTLSCSPISGHRSVSWYQQTPGQGLQFLFEYFSETQRNKGNFPGRFSGRQFSNSRSEMNVSTLELGDSALYLCASSFDRPGYGYTFGSGTRLTVV.